The 5 T cell receptor beta chains listed next were all sequenced from one sample in a study of identical twins. TCRdb called the 5' RACE reads again in MiXCR, with one record for every CDR3 protein. The table includes some 730,000 distinct CDR3 sequences, approximately 18% detected once. The sample was also linked to a second study, of T cells expressing NK-cell markers.

Specimen: PBMCs. The source is a woman in her late teens or twenties in good health.

V gene TRBV12-3 or TRBV12-4 combines with J gene TRBJ1-2, with a weak D call TRBD1 (5 bases). The CDR3 loop spans 15 amino acids. V lost 5 bases, J lost 7 bases, and 20 bases lay in between. The CDR3 sequence is CASSPDLDVTGGYTF. Written as DNA, the CDR3 is TGTGCCAGCAGTCCCGACCTGGATGTCACAGGTGGCTACACCTTC.

This rearrangement joins TRBV12-3 or TRBV12-4 to TRBJ2-2; D is ambiguous. Trimming took 5 bases from V and 8 from J, leaving 9 bases between them. CDR3 length equals 12 residues. Here the CDR3 DNA reads TGTGCCAGCAGTGCGACCGGGGGGGAGCTGTTTTTT. This encodes CASSATGGELFF.

This sequence joins TRBV29-1 and TRBJ1-3; D gene unclear. Germline V gives CDR1 SQVTM, CDR2 ANQGSEA. V shed 1 base and J shed 0 bases, with 4 bases lying between them. The length of the CDR3 is 13 residues. The CDR3 is CSVEGDSGNTIYF. Written as DNA, the CDR3 is TGCAGCGTTGAAGGGGACTCTGGAAACACCATATATTTT.

The chain carries TRBV20-1 and TRBJ2-5, with D possibly TRBD2 on 5 matching bases. The CDR3 is made up of 13 amino acids. V gave up 7 bases and J gave up 1 base, with 13 bases separating them. Germline V lookup: CDR1 DFQATT, CDR2 SNEGSKA (reference sequence). The CDR3 here is CSGGRTFQETQYF. CDR3 nucleotides: TGCAGTGGAGGTCGGACTTTCCAAGAGACCCAGTACTTC.

This clonotype was observed a few times. The V gene is TRBV7-2, the J gene TRBJ1-5; D possibly corresponds to TRBD1 (5 bases). The CDR3 totals 15 residues. Per germline, CDR1 SGHTA and CDR2 FQGNSA. The V and J ends lost 4 bases and 7 bases respectively, with 17 bases between them. The CDR3 DNA sequence: TGTGCCAGCAGCTCCGGACAAAATGTTGGCCAGCCCCAGCATTTT. It yields the protein CASSSGQNVGQPQHF.